Listed below are T cell receptor beta chains from one sample, sequenced in a study of blood T cell repertoires in COVID-19. Data came from immunoSEQ multiplex PCR; TCRdb stores just in-frame clones and leaves some out. Of about 170,000 clones detected, approximately 90% appear once; the ten largest clones hold about 7%. Sequences were obtained from peripheral blood. These TCRs come from a woman older than 75 in a cohort sampled during active or convalescent COVID-19. CDR3s include the opening cysteine and the closing phenylalanine or tryptophan. Size tells how often a clone was seen (once, few, many) or the class of an expanded clone, and some rows leave it out.

TRBV10-3 . CAISARQGTINEQFF
TRBV27 . CASSFTGEGSYNEQFF
TRBV19 . CASMTDRVNSPLHF
TRBV24-1 . CATSDSIGGNIQYF
TRBV28 once CASSSTGGRDEQFF
TRBV30 . CAWSVPGESYGYTF
TRBV9 . CASSESPRKGQYNEQFF
TRBV6-5 . CASRDLSGANVLTF
TRBV28 . CASSLQKTGVRQPQHF
TRBV2 few CASIWGQGGTDTQYF
TRBV7-2 . CASSPDSLGNQPQHF
TRBV5-1 . CASSSQGQISNSPLHF
TRBV5-1 . CASSARAPEGLSNQPQHF
TRBV18 . CASSPRTSVQETQYF
TRBV9 . CASSPHSAGRLYGYTF
TRBV2 few CASSPGQYTEAFF
TRBV3-1/TRBV3-2 . CASSASGTGFTQYF
TRBV11-3 few CASSLALGDSYNSPLHF
TRBV19 . CASSKTGLGNTEAFF
TRBV7-2 once CASSSFNQPQHF
TRBV5-1 . CASSLETSSGSIAGELFF
TRBV5-1 . CASSSQGYQETQYF
TRBV11-2 . CASSSNRGPGYGYTF
TRBV24-1 . CATSDPGQNNQPQHF
TRBV5-1 . CASSKTSGRGLYNEQFF
TRBV10-3 . CAISTGQAKLYEQYF
TRBV19 . CASSLDSYSSYNSPLHF
TRBV5-1 . CASRSEAGAYGYTF
TRBV5-8 . CASSRGSTEAFF
TRBV30 . CAWSAYRGVGMNTEAFF
TRBV24-1 . CATSDRTSGSDEQFF
TRBV5-6 . CASSLDRSNQPQHF
TRBV20-1 few CSASTGTAFSGANVLTF
TRBV19 . CASRRTGGGNTIYF
TRBV29-1 once CSVEGTTDYGYTF
TRBV11-2 . CASRGYTEAFF
TRBV19 . CASNQSPTGVYGYTF
TRBV5-6 . CASSLGGRPTDTQYF
TRBV3-1/TRBV3-2 . CASSQDPLQAFF
TRBV2 . CASSGQDNQPQHF
TRBV9 . CASSVRSTLSYNEQFF
TRBV6-5 . CASSYSSVRAGEKLFF
TRBV27 once CASSLGAGSVSHGYTF
TRBV28 . CASSPGDRDNQPQHF
TRBV19 . CASSTHRAPQHF
TRBV7-8 . CASSPLRGREGSGGYTF
TRBV5-4 few CASSRDIRNTGELFF
TRBV11-3 . CASSYQTSGVYEQYF
TRBV10-3 . CAISELGGAYEQYF
TRBV25-1 . CASSPTGNTIYF
TRBV19 once CASMGQGSAWNTEAFF
TRBV7-8 . CASSLARGTGNEKLFF
TRBV5-8 many CAISGGTTYYNEQFF
TRBV30 . CAWSVRGNQPQHF
TRBV27 . CASRQSAANYGYTF